This TCR beta chain was found in a study of blood T cell repertoires in COVID-19 (dated by TCRdb to between 2020 and 2021). As for the study more broadly: Samples from collaborators originated in the United States, Italy and Spain and spanned both the acute and convalescent phases of COVID-19. The dataset comprised deeply sampled blood TCRbeta repertoires from subjects exposed to, actively infected with, or recovered from COVID-19. A freely available public database, intended as a resource for researchers studying the immune response to SARS-CoV-2, is where the repertoires were released. HLA class I and class II types, where available, came from metadata supplied by the sample provider rather than from assay-based typing. Sample metadata almost always included a de-identified subject ID, COVID-19 status, age in years and sex. The prospective study material was composed of cDNA or gDNA derived from T cells, B-cell-depleted T cells, or PBMCs. The samples were drawn from the first 160 participants of the ongoing ImmuneRACE study and from 950 to 1,500 subjects provided by 6 global collaborators. Summary of the overall study and its limitations: Clinical and demographic metadata were provided uncurated, with the amount varying by source and participant.

One collaborating source in Seattle enrolled patients while the patients were actively infected and followed the patients over time throughout the course of disease. Collaborating institutions collected whole blood in K2EDTA tubes following their own protocols. Collaborator samples were shipped for TCRbeta analysis as frozen whole blood, isolated PBMCs, or DNA extracted from either sample type. The CDR3, cysteine through phenylalanine, is 15 amino acids long. The entry retains the CDR3 DNA only, 45 bases that are in frame from base 1. V ends up 5 bases short and J 3 bases short, with an unmatched junction base count of 10. The germline V gene provides CDR1 MGHRA and CDR2 YSYEKL. Comment on this clone: The clone's antigen remains unknown. Base qualities are missing; no much larger clone stands one base away.

TCRbeta CDR3 regions were amplified from genomic DNA using the immunoSEQ Assay, a bias-controlled multiplex PCR. Per the original workflow: Within the assay, amplification of reference gene primers was used to estimate how many nucleated cells each sample contained. Sequence reads were collapsed and filtered to measure the absolute abundance of every unique TCRbeta CDR3 rearrangement. For each sample, productive Simpson clonality was calculated as the square root of Simpson's diversity index over productive rearrangements. TCRdb retrieved this table from immuneACCESS and kept in-frame rearrangements only. Not all clones are present; in checked studies, unresolved V genes account for under half, and no reason is known for the remainder. That table is the source of V, J and clone size, and D and trimming were worked out from the DNA. The sample table contains 150,000 to 200,000 clones; only one count was recorded for roughly 82% of them. More than 6% of the sample is taken by the ten largest.

This sequence originates from a woman aged 40 to 50 with COVID-19, enrolled during active disease. The chain employs TRBV4-1 and TRBJ2-7, with 7 bases aligning to TRBD2. The sequenced material came from peripheral blood. The DNA sequence is given as TGCGCCAGCAGCTTCGGGGAGGGGACGGACTACGAGCAGTACTTC. The translation is CASSFGEGTDYEQYF.